A selection of T cell receptor beta chains follows, all from one sample in a study of blood T cell repertoires in COVID-19. The assay was immunoSEQ multiplex PCR, and TCRdb's table has in-frame clones only and misses some. The data contain over 70,000 clones, roughly 80% of them singletons. The specimen was peripheral blood. All receptors derive from a woman aged 70-85 years with acute or convalescent COVID-19. The CDR3 runs from the conserved cysteine through the conserved F or W. A D gene is named only where the DNA matches it firmly. Clone sizes are given selectively: once, few, many, or a class where the clone is expanded.

14	few	TRBJ2-7	TRBD2	TRBV6-6	CASSSYGTSYEQYF	TGTGCCAGCAGTTCCTATGGGACTAGCTACGAGCAGTACTTC
15	-	TRBJ2-7	TRBD2	TRBV6-5	CASRLGTSASYEQYF	TGTGCCAGCAGACTCGGGACTAGCGCGTCCTACGAGCAGTACTTC
12	-	TRBJ2-4	-	TRBV12-3/TRBV12-4	CASSPSPNIQYF	TGTGCCAGCAGCCCGAGTCCCAACATTCAGTACTTC
13	many	TRBJ1-2	-	TRBV28	CASSLSDSYGYTF	TGTGCCAGCAGTTTATCCGACAGCTATGGCTACACCTTC
15	-	TRBJ1-6	-	TRBV10-3	CAIRLFDSPGSPLHF	TGTGCCATCAGGCTTTTCGACAGCCCAGGTTCACCCCTCCACTTT
17	-	TRBJ2-1	TRBD2	TRBV7-8	CASSLFLAGAPSGEQFF	TGTGCCAGCAGCTTATTTCTAGCGGGAGCGCCATCGGGTGAGCAGTTCTTC
11	-	TRBJ1-1	-	TRBV29-1	CSAEDRTEAFF	TGCAGCGCCGAAGACAGGACTGAAGCTTTCTTT
16	once	TRBJ2-1	TRBD2	TRBV11-2	CASSFLAGFSYNEQFF	TGTGCCAGCAGCTTCCTAGCGGGATTCTCCTACAATGAGCAGTTCTTC
14	-	TRBJ1-3	-	TRBV6-1	CASSENLSGNTIYF	TGTGCCAGCAGTGAAAATCTCTCTGGAAACACCATATATTTT
16	-	TRBJ2-3	TRBD2	TRBV11-2	CASSLDGTSGTDTQYF	TGTGCCAGCAGCTTAGATGGGACTAGCGGCACAGATACGCAGTATTTT
19	-	TRBJ2-7	TRBD2	TRBV9	CASSVDPSGRASLSYEQYF	TGTGCCAGCAGCGTAGATCCTAGCGGGAGGGCCTCTCTTTCCTACGAGCAGTACTTC
16	-	TRBJ2-2	TRBD1	TRBV5-1	CASSQSGTGLTGELFF	TGCGCCAGCAGCCAATCCGGGACAGGGTTGACCGGGGAGCTGTTTTTT
15	-	TRBJ1-2	-	TRBV5-1	CASSLVRGGDYGYTF	TGCGCCAGCAGCTTGGTTAGGGGGGGCGACTATGGCTACACCTTC
14	-	TRBJ1-6	TRBD1	TRBV6-5	CASSPDRAGSPLHF	TGTGCCAGCAGTCCCGACAGGGCTGGATCACCCCTCCACTTT
13	-	TRBJ2-7	-	TRBV29-1	CSVSQGGAYEQYF	TGCAGCGTCTCCCAAGGGGGAGCCTACGAGCAGTACTTC
15	-	TRBJ2-1	-	TRBV27	CASSLRIGSYNEQFF	TGTGCCAGCAGTTTGAGGATAGGTTCTTACAATGAGCAGTTCTTC
17	-	TRBJ2-7	TRBD1	TRBV4-3	CASSQGWATGQIYEQYF	TGCGCCAGCAGCCAAGGTTGGGCCACGGGACAGATCTACGAGCAGTACTTC
18	-	TRBJ1-3	-	TRBV5-1	CASSDPRGASFSGNTIYF	TGCGCCAGCAGCGACCCCAGGGGAGCGAGCTTCTCTGGAAACACCATATATTTT
14	-	TRBJ2-1	TRBD1	TRBV9	CASSVDRVYNEQFF	TGTGCCAGCAGCGTGGACAGGGTGTACAATGAGCAGTTCTTC
15	-	TRBJ2-5	TRBD1	TRBV28	CASSLLDRGRKTQYF	TGTGCCAGCAGTTTACTGGACAGGGGGCGAAAGACCCAGTACTTC
17	-	TRBJ1-4	-	TRBV7-9	CASSRSITDSGNEKLFF	TGTGCCAGCAGCCGATCAATCACAGATTCCGGTAATGAAAAACTGTTTTTT
14	-	TRBJ2-7	TRBD1	TRBV3-1/TRBV3-2	CASSHWDRLYEQYF	TGTGCCAGCAGCCACTGGGACAGGCTATACGAGCAGTACTTC
15	-	TRBJ2-1	TRBD1	TRBV6-4	CASSEGTGGYNEQFF	TGTGCCAGCAGTGAGGGGACAGGGGGCTACAATGAGCAGTTCTTC
14	-	TRBJ2-7	-	TRBV10-3	CAISFVGGSYEQYF	TGTGCCATCAGTTTTGTGGGAGGAAGCTACGAGCAGTACTTC
15	-	TRBJ1-1	TRBD1	TRBV5-1	CASSHRTGLNTEAFF	TGCGCCAGCAGCCACCGGACAGGTTTGAACACTGAAGCTTTCTTT
14	-	TRBJ1-1	-	TRBV27	CASSLLNTDSEAFF	TGTGCCAGCAGTTTATTGAATACGGACAGTGAAGCTTTCTTT
15	-	TRBJ2-5	TRBD1	TRBV7-3	CASSSRQGAGETQYF	TGTGCCAGCAGCTCGCGCCAGGGGGCGGGAGAGACCCAGTACTTC
16	-	TRBJ1-5	TRBD1	TRBV7-2	CASSGGQRRSNQPQHF	TGTGCCAGCAGCGGGGGACAGAGGAGGAGCAATCAGCCCCAGCATTTT
14	-	TRBJ2-6	-	TRBV19	CASRIGGAANVLTF	TGTGCCAGTAGAATAGGTGGGGCGGCCAACGTCCTGACTTTC
15	-	TRBJ1-2	TRBD1	TRBV4-2	CASSQDPGTDYGYTF	TGTGCCAGCAGCCAAGATCCCGGGACAGACTATGGCTACACCTTC
15	-	TRBJ1-2	TRBD1	TRBV9	CASSVAIGTDYGYTF	TGTGCCAGCAGCGTAGCTATCGGGACAGATTATGGCTACACCTTC
13	-	TRBJ2-4	-	TRBV28	CASSLLGGGIQYF	TGTGCCAGCAGTTTATTGGGGGGAGGCATTCAGTACTTC